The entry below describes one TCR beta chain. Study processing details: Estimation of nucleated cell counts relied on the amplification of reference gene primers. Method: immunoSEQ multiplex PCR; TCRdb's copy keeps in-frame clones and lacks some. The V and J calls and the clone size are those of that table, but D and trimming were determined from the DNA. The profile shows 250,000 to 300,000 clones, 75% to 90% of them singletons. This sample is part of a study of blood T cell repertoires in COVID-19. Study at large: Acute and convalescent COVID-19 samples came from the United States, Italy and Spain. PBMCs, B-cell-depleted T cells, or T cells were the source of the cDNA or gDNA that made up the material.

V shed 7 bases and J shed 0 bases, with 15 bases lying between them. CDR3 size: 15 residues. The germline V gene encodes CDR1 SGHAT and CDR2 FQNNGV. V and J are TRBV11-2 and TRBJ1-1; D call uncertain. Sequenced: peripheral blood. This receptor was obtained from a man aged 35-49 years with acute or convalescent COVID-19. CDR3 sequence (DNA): TGTGCCAGCAAACCCCAATGGGCGATGAACACTGAAGCTTTCTTT. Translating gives CASKPQWAMNTEAFF.